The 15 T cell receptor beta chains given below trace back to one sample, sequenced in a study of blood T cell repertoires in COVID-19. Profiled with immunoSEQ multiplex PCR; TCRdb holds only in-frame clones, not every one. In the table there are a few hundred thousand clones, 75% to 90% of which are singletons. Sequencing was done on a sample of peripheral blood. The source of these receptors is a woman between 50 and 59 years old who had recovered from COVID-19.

CDR3 loop: CASSLESAYNEQFF. The CDR3 DNA is TGCGCCAGCAGCTTGGAGTCAGCCTACAATGAGCAGTTCTTC. This sequence joins TRBV5-1 and TRBJ2-1; D remains unclear. Looked up from germline, CDR1 is SGHRS and CDR2 is YFSETQ. The length of the CDR3 is 14 residues. Trimming took 0 bases from V and 2 from J, leaving 6 bases between them.

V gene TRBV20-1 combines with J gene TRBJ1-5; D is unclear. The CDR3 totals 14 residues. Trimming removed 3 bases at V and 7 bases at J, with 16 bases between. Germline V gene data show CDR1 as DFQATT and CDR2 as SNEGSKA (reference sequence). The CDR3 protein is CSASVTKLGQPQHF. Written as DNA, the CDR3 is TGCAGTGCTAGTGTGACGAAGCTCGGGCAGCCCCAGCATTTT.

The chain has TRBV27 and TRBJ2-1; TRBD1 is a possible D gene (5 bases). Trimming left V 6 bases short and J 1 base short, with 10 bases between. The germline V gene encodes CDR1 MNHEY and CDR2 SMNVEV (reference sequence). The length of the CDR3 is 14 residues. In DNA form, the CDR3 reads TGTGCCAGCAGGTCCGCAGGGTCCTACAATGAGCAGTTCTTC. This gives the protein CASRSAGSYNEQFF.

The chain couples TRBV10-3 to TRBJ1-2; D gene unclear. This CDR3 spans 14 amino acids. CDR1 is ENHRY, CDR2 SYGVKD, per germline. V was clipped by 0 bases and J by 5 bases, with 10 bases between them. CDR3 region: CAISESAGPYGYTF. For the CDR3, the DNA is TGTGCCATCAGTGAGTCGGCAGGTCCTTATGGCTACACCTTC.

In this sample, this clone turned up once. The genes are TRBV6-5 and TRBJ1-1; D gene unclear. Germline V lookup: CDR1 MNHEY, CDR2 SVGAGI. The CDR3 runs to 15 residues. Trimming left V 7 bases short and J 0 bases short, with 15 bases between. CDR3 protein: CASTPSGGMNTEAFF. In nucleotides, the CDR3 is TGTGCCAGCACCCCCTCCGGAGGAATGAACACTGAAGCTTTCTTT.

The CDR3, as DNA: TGTGCCAGCAGTGCTCTCATTAGGGGGCTTAGCACTGAAGCTTTCTTT. As protein: CASSALIRGLSTEAFF. The chain employs TRBV27 and TRBJ1-1; TRBD1 aligns across 7 bases. The junction had 13 bases not matched to a gene; V was cut back by 5 bases and J by 4 bases. Germline CDR1 MNHEY, CDR2 SMNVEV (reference sequence). This CDR3 has 16 residues.

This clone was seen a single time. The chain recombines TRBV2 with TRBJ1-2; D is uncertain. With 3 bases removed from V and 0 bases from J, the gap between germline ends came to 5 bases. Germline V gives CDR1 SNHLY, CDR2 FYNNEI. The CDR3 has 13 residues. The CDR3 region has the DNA TGTGCCAGCAGTGACAGAACTAACTATGGCTACACCTTC. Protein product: CASSDRTNYGYTF.

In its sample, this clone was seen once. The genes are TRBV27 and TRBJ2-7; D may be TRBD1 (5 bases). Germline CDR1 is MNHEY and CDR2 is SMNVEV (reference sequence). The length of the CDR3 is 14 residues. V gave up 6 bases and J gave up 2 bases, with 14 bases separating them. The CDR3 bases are TGTGCCAGCAGGGCAGCAGGGCTGCCCTACGAGCAGTACTTC. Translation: CASRAAGLPYEQYF.

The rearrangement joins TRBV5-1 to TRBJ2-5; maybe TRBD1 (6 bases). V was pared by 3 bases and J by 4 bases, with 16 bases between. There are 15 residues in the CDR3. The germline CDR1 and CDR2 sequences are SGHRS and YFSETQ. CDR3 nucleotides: TGCGCCAGCAGCTCCATCGGGGCAGGGGCAGAGACCCAGTACTTC. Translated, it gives CASSSIGAGAETQYF.

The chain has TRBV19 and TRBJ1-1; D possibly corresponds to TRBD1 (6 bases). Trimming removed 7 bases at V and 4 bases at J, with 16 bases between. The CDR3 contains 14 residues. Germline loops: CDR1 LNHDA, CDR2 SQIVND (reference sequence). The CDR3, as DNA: TGTGCCAGTACCCCCTGGGGGCAGGGCACTGAAGCTTTCTTT. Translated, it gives CASTPWGQGTEAFF.

CDR3 sequence: CASSTLTPGRWDTEAFF. CDR3 sequence (DNA): TGCGCCAGCAGCACCCTCACCCCAGGTAGATGGGACACTGAAGCTTTCTTT. The chain has TRBV5-1 and TRBJ1-1; D uncertain. The CDR3 has 17 amino acids. CDR1 and CDR2 from the germline V gene are SGHRS and YFSETQ. V was clipped by 4 bases and J by 3 bases, with 22 bases between them.

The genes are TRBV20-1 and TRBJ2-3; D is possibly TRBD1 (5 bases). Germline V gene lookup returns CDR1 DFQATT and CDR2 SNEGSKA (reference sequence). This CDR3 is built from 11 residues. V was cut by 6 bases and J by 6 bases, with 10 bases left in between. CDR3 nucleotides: TGCAGTGCCCAAGCAGGGGATACGCAGTATTTT. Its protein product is CSAQAGDTQYF.

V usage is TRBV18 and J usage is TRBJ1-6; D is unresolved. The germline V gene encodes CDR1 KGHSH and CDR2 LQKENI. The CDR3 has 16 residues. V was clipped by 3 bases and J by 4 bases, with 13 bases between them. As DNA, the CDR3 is TGTGCCAGCTCACCTGAGCCCATCCAATATAATTCACCCCTCCACTTT. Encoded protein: CASSPEPIQYNSPLHF.

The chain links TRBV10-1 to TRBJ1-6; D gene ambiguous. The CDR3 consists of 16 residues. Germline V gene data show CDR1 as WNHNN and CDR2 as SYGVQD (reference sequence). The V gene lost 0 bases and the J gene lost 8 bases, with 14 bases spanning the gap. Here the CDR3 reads CASSESRERNDSPLHF. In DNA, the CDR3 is TGCGCCAGCAGTGAGTCCCGGGAACGGAATGATTCACCCCTCCACTTT.

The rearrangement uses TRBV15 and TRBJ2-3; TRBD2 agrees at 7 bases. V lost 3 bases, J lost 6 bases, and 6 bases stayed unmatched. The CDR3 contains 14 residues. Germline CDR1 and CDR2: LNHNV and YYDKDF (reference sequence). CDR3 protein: CATSRAKLADTQYF. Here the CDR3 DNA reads TGTGCCACCAGCAGGGCCAAACTAGCGGATACGCAGTATTTT.